A single sample gave rise to the 11 T cell receptor beta chains below, sequenced in a study of OX40 agonist ivuxolimab in advanced cancers. Assay: immunoSEQ multiplex PCR; the TCRdb copy retains only in-frame clones and omits some. There are 60,000 to 90,000 clones in the sample; less than 85% occur only once, and around 0.45% lies in the top ten. The starting material was CD4+ or CD8+ T cells sorted from blood, obtained in a trial of the OX40 agonist ivuxolimab. The receptors were gathered from an adult with an advanced solid tumor such as melanoma, head and neck, liver or kidney cancer.

The chain combines TRBV6-6 with TRBJ1-1, with D tentatively TRBD1 (6 bases). The CDR3 is made up of 14 amino acids. V lost 5 bases and J lost 3, with 13 bases in between. Germline V gene data show CDR1 as MNHNY and CDR2 as SVGAGI (reference sequence). CDR3 in DNA: TGTGCCAGCAGTCTCTCGACAGGTGACACTGAAGCTTTCTTT. This codes for CASSLSTGDTEAFF.

The chain couples TRBV2 to TRBJ1-2, with no clear D. Trimming took 4 bases from V and 5 from J, leaving 8 bases between them. Germline V gives CDR1 SNHLY, CDR2 FYNNEI. The CDR3 extends over 12 amino acids. This CDR3 is CASSAGVYGYTF. For the CDR3, the DNA is TGTGCCAGCAGTGCCGGGGTTTATGGCTACACCTTC.

The chain uses TRBV28 and TRBJ1-2; a weak D match, TRBD1 (5 bases). The germline V and J ends were trimmed by 6 bases and 4 bases, with 9 bases remaining between them. The length of the CDR3 is 12 residues. Germline CDR1 reads MDHEN; CDR2 reads SYDVKM. CDR3 amino acids: CASSPGAYGYTF. The CDR3, as DNA: TGTGCCAGCAGCCCCGGGGCCTATGGCTACACCTTC.

The gene calls are TRBV29-1 and TRBJ2-3, with 7 bases aligning to TRBD1. The trim removed 2 bases at V and 5 bases at J, leaving 4 bases unmatched. The CDR3 is 13 amino acids. Germline values: CDR1 SQVTM, CDR2 ANQGSEA. The CDR3 is CSVELTGRDTQYF. The CDR3 DNA sequence: TGCAGCGTTGAACTGACAGGGAGAGATACGCAGTATTTT.

The V gene is TRBV7-2, the J gene TRBJ2-1; D may be TRBD1 (6 bases). V lost 4 bases and J 6 bases, leaving 10 bases between the germline ends. This CDR3 comprises 13 residues. Germline V lookup: CDR1 SGHTA, CDR2 FQGNSA. The CDR3 region is CASSSTGFNEQFF. As DNA, the CDR3 is TGTGCCAGCAGCTCAACAGGGTTCAATGAGCAGTTCTTC. Filled out from reference TRBV7-2 and TRBJ2-1, the complete variable domain reads GAGVSQSPSNKVTEKGKDVELRCDPISGHTALYWYRQSLGQGLEFLIYFQGNSAPDKSGLPSDRFSAERTGGSVSTLTIQRTQQEDSAVYLCASSSTGFNEQFFGPGTRLTVL.

This chain links TRBV2 with TRBJ2-3; D is possibly TRBD2 (5 bases). CDR3 length: 14 amino acids. Between the trimmed V and J ends, which lost 6 bases and 1 base, there was a span of 11 bases. Germline V gives CDR1 SNHLY, CDR2 FYNNEI. The CDR3 region is CASRERAGTDTQYF. The CDR3 bases are TGTGCCAGCAGGGAGAGGGCGGGCACAGATACGCAGTATTTT. Looking up the rest from reference TRBV2 and TRBJ2-3 gives the full variable domain: EPEVTQTPSHQVTQMGQEVILRCVPISNHLYFYWYRQILGQKVEFLVSFYNNEISEKSEIFDDQFSVERPDGSNFTLKIRSTKLEDSAMYFCASRERAGTDTQYFGPGTRLTVL.

This rearrangement joins TRBV27 to TRBJ1-2; TRBD1 matches at 8 bases. This CDR3 contains 13 residues. Looked up from germline, CDR1 is MNHEY and CDR2 is SMNVEV (reference sequence). V lost 3 bases, J lost 7 bases, and 4 bases stayed unmatched. The CDR3 sequence is CASSFRTGFGYTF. For the CDR3, the DNA is TGTGCCAGCAGTTTTCGGACAGGGTTTGGCTACACCTTC.

This clone was counted between two and nine times. The chain employs TRBV5-1 and TRBJ2-5, with D unresolved. Trimming shortened V by 4 bases and J by 5 bases, and 9 bases separated the two germline ends. Germline CDR1 reads SGHRS; CDR2 reads YFSETQ. The CDR3 is 12 amino acids. CDR3 loop: CASSVTRETQYF. CDR3 sequence (DNA): TGCGCCAGCAGCGTAACAAGGGAGACCCAGTACTTC.

The chain joins TRBV6-5 to TRBJ2-2, with D hard to call. The CDR3 totals 13 residues. Trimming left V 6 bases short and J 5 bases short, with 10 bases between. Looked up from germline, CDR1 is MNHEY and CDR2 is SVGAGI. This chain's CDR3 is CASSLTPTGELFF. The DNA of the CDR3 is TGTGCCAGCAGCCTAACGCCGACCGGGGAGCTGTTTTTT.

J is TRBJ2-2 and V is TRBV5-1; 12 bases are shared with TRBD2. Germline CDR1 and CDR2: SGHRS and YFSETQ. The V and J ends lost 2 bases and 5 bases, in that order; junction bases with no gene match: 4. The CDR3 extends over 16 amino acids. CDR3 protein: CASSFMTSGRTGELFF. CDR3 bases: TGCGCCAGCAGCTTTATGACTAGCGGGAGAACCGGGGAGCTGTTTTTT.

This chain connects TRBV7-9 to TRBJ2-6, with D possibly TRBD2 on 6 matching bases. CDR1 and CDR2 (germline): SEHNR, FQNEAQ (reference sequence). The V end was cut by 8 bases, the J end by 0 bases, with 11 bases between. The CDR3 is 15 residues long. In nucleotides, the CDR3 is TGTGCCAGCCTCCGGGGGAGCTCTGGGGCCAACGTCCTGACTTTC. Its protein product is CASLRGSSGANVLTF.